This T cell receptor (beta chain) was recorded in a study of CD8+CD57+ T cells in acquired aplastic anemia. About the research overall: Mean DNA quantity obtained from sorted CD4+ and CD8+ cells was around 3.2 ug.

Patients sequenced had flow cytometry evidence of CD8+CD57+ cell expansion. CDR3 length equals 15 residues. V was pared by 5 bases and J by 4 bases, with 9 bases of the junction left unmatched. In germline, CDR1 is SGHTA, CDR2 FQGNSA. For CDR3 and TCR beta VDJ profiling, genomic DNA was the template used. A single record per CDR3 protein comes from TCRdb applying MiXCR to the reads. The sample consists of hundreds of thousands of distinct CDR3 sequences, around 82% of them appearing once. This TCR was sampled from a human donor with aplastic anemia. The sequenced sample consisted of sorted CD4+, CD8+, or CD8+CD57+ T cells (not recorded which) from PBMCs. V gene TRBV7-2 combines with J gene TRBJ2-7; 9 bases map to TRBD2. The CDR3 sequence is CASSPRPSGVYEQYF. The CDR3, as DNA: TGTGCCAGCAGCCCACGCCCTAGCGGGGTTTACGAGCAGTACTTC.